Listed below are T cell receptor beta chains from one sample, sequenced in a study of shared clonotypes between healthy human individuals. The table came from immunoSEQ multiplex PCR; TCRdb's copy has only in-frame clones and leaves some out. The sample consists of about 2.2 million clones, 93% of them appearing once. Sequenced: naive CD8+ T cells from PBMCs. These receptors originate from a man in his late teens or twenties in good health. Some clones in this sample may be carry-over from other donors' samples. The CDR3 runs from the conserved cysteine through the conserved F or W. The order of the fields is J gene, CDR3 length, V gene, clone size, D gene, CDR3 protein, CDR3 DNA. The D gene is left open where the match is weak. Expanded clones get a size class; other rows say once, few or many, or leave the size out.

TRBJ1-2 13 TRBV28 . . CASSLSRGWGYTF TGTGCCAGCAGTTTATCAAGGGGCTGGGGCTACACCTTC
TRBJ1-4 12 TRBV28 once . CASSPGVDKLFF TGTGCCAGCAGTCCTGGGGTGGATAAACTGTTTTTT
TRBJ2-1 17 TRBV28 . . CASSPTRMGPNYNEQFF TGTGCCAGCAGTCCGACTAGGATGGGGCCAAACTACAATGAGCAGTTCTTC
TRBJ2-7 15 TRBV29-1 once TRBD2 CSVVGAGGRYQLQYF TGCAGCGTCGTGGGGGCGGGAGGGCGCTATCAACTGCAGTACTTC
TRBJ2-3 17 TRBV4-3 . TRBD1 CASSQGARDSYTDTQYF TGCGCCAGCAGCCAAGGTGCCCGGGACAGCTACACAGATACGCAGTATTTT
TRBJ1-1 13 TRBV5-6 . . CASSLDLNTEAFF TGTGCCAGCAGCTTGGACCTGAACACTGAAGCTTTCTTT
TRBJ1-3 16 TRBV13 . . CASSLEIRRPGNTIYF TGTGCCAGCAGCTTAGAGATACGGAGGCCTGGAAACACCATATATTTT
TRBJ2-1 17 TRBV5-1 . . CASSLRSDPNPYNEQFF TGCGCCAGCAGCTTGCGTTCAGACCCAAACCCATACAATGAGCAGTTCTTC
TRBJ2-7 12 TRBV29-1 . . CSVGTGSYEQYF TGCAGCGTAGGGACCGGCTCCTACGAGCAGTACTTC
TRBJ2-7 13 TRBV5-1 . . CASIGSLSYEQYF TGCGCCAGCATCGGGTCACTCTCCTACGAGCAGTACTTC
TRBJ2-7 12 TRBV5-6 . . CASSFTGYEQYF TGTGCCAGCAGCTTCACAGGTTACGAGCAGTACTTC
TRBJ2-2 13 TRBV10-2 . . CASRDRNTGELFF TGCGCCAGCAGGGACAGGAACACCGGGGAGCTGTTTTTT
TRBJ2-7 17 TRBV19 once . CASSPSRRDRRVYEQYF TGTGCCAGTAGTCCCTCACGCCGGGACCGGAGGGTTTACGAGCAGTACTTC
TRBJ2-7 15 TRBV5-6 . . CASPPGIGHSYEQYF TGTGCCAGCCCCCCGGGGATAGGCCATTCCTACGAGCAGTACTTC
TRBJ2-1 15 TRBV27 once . CASTPGARGHNEQFF TGTGCCAGCACCCCCGGCGCGCGGGGGCACAATGAGCAGTTCTTC
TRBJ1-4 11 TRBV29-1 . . CSGLGSEKLFF TGCAGCGGACTGGGGAGCGAAAAACTGTTTTTT
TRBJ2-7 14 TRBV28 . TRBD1 CASSGTGGSYEQYF TGTGCCAGCAGTGGGACAGGGGGATCCTACGAGCAGTACTTC
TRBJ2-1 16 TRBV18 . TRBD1 CASSPETGGYRNEQFF TGTGCCAGCTCACCAGAGACAGGGGGTTATAGGAATGAGCAGTTCTTC
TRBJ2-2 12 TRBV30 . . CAWSVPPGELFF TGTGCCTGGAGTGTACCCCCCGGGGAGCTGTTTTTT
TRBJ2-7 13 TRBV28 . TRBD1 CASSATGYGEQYF TGTGCCAGCAGTGCGACAGGGTATGGCGAGCAGTACTTC
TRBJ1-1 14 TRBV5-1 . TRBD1 CASSFRQGNTEAFF TGCGCCAGCAGCTTCCGACAGGGGAACACTGAAGCTTTCTTT
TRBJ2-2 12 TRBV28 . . CASSFSGSELFF TGTGCCAGCAGTTTTTCGGGGAGTGAGCTGTTTTTT
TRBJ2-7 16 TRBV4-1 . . CASSQRTPTAFYEQYF TGCGCCAGCAGCCAACGGACCCCCACGGCATTCTACGAGCAGTACTTC
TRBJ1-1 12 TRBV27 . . CASSLYLLEAFF TGTGCCAGCAGTTTATATCTCCTGGAAGCTTTCTTT
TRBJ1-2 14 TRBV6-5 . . CASSGGPNGVGYTF TGTGCCAGCAGTGGCGGGCCAAACGGGGTTGGCTACACCTTC
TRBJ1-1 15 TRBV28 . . CASSLTYRMNTEAFF TGTGCCAGCAGTTTAACATACAGAATGAACACTGAAGCTTTCTTT
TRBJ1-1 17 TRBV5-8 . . CASRGGTPRGESTEAFF TGTGCCAGCAGGGGTGGGACTCCCCGGGGGGAAAGCACTGAAGCTTTCTTT
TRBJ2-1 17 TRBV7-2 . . CASSFVSGLSSYNEQFF TGTGCCAGCAGCTTTGTCTCCGGGCTGAGCTCCTACAATGAGCAGTTCTTC
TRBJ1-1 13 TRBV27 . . CASSLGVGTEAFF TGTGCCAGCAGTTTAGGGGTTGGCACTGAAGCTTTCTTT
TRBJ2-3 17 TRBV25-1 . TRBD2 CASSEIVWGGATDTQYF TGTGCCAGCAGTGAAATCGTTTGGGGAGGGGCAACCGATACGCAGTATTTT
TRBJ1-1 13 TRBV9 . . CASSVGDNTEAFF TGTGCCAGCAGCGTGGGGGACAACACTGAAGCTTTCTTT
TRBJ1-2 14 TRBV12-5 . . CASGPEGPNYGYTF TGTGCTAGTGGACCGGAGGGCCCTAACTATGGCTACACCTTC
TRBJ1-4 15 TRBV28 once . CASSLLAATNEKLFF TGTGCCAGCAGTTTACTGGCAGCAACTAATGAAAAACTGTTTTTT
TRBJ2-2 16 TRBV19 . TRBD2 CASSPSGRAGTGELFF TGTGCCAGTAGCCCTAGCGGGAGGGCCGGCACCGGGGAGCTGTTTTTT
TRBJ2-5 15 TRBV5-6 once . CASSLAREAPETQYF TGTGCCAGCAGCTTGGCTCGAGAAGCTCCGGAGACCCAGTACTTC
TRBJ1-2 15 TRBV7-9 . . CASSSTTGPGVGYTF TGTGCCAGCAGTTCAACTACCGGTCCTGGTGTCGGCTACACCTTC
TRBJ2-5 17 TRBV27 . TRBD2 CASSSPPRREGLATQYF TGTGCCAGCAGTTCCCCGCCGAGGCGGGAGGGCCTTGCGACCCAGTACTTC
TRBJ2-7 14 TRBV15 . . CATSRDVRDYEQYF TGTGCCACCAGCAGAGATGTTCGAGACTACGAGCAGTACTTC
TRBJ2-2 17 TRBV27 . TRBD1 CASSLKWDSVTTGELFF TGTGCCAGCAGTTTAAAGTGGGACAGCGTAACCACCGGGGAGCTGTTTTTT
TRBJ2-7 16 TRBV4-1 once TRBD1 CASSQDDRGFGYEQYF TGCGCCAGCAGCCAAGATGACAGGGGATTCGGGTACGAGCAGTACTTC
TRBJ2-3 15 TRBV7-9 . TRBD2 CASSFAGASTDTQYF TGTGCCAGCAGCTTCGCGGGAGCGAGCACAGATACGCAGTATTTT
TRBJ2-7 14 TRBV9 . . CASSPSGRTYEQYF TGTGCCAGCAGCCCAAGTGGCCGGACCTACGAGCAGTACTTC
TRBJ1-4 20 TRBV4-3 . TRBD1 CASSRIMAAGGKIANEKLFF TGCGCCAGCAGCCGGATTATGGCGGCAGGGGGCAAGATAGCTAATGAAAAACTGTTTTTT
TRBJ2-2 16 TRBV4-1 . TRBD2 CASSQESAGNTGELFF TGCGCCAGCAGCCAAGAATCAGCGGGAAACACCGGGGAGCTGTTTTTT